This entry describes one TCR beta chain. As yet, its antigen is unknown. The repertoire was sequenced with immunoSEQ multiplex PCR; TCRdb's copy has only in-frame clones and lacks some. The repertoire holds fewer than 1.4 million clones, with around 78% as singletons. The record originates from a study of shared clonotypes between healthy human individuals. This CDR3 is built from 16 residues. V trimming: 5 bases; J trimming: 6 bases; junction bases outside the gene matches: 10. The germline V gene encodes CDR1 SGHTA and CDR2 FQGTGA. General observations from the study: Estimated clonotype richness was generally higher in naive than memory subsets.

V usage is TRBV7-3 and J usage is TRBJ2-2, with TRBD2 identical over 9 bases. Material: memory CD4+ T cells from PBMCs. Specified subset: CD45RA-negative fraction. This receptor was taken from a man between 18 and 29 years old in good health. Some clones in this sample may be carry-over from other donors' samples. CDR3 loop: CASSPQPSGMSGELFF. The CDR3, as DNA: TGTGCCAGCAGCCCCCAACCTAGCGGGATGTCCGGGGAGCTGTTTTTT.